Presented here are 12 T cell receptor beta chains from one specimen sequenced in a study of blood T cell repertoires in COVID-19. Using immunoSEQ multiplex PCR, the repertoire was profiled, and TCRdb retains in-frame clones only, with some absent. The table includes over 60,000 clones, 85% to 90% detected once. The material sequenced was peripheral blood. The source is a man older than 75 with acute or convalescent COVID-19.

The chain combines TRBV6-2 or TRBV6-3 with TRBJ2-2, with D tentatively TRBD2 (6 bases). V was shortened by 2 bases and J by 5 bases, with 12 bases between the two germline ends. There are 15 residues in the CDR3. Germline lookup yields CDR1 MNHEY and CDR2 SVGEGT. The CDR3 bases are TGTGCCAGCAGTTACGACCTAGCGTCGACCGGGGAGCTGTTTTTT. Protein sequence: CASSYDLASTGELFF.

The gene calls are TRBV4-2 and TRBJ2-3, with D possibly being TRBD2 (5 bases). The ends were cut back, 4 bases at V and 1 base at J, with 9 bases in the middle. Germline V gene sequence: CDR1 LGHNA, CDR2 YNFKEQ. The CDR3 loop spans 14 amino acids. CDR3 protein: CASSLGDRTDTQYF. For the CDR3, the DNA is TGTGCCAGCAGCCTGGGAGATCGCACAGATACGCAGTATTTT.

The rearrangement links TRBV7-6 to TRBJ2-5, with 10 bases that match TRBD2. Germline CDR1 is SGHVS and CDR2 is FNYEAQ. This CDR3 is 17 amino acids long. The ends lost 0 bases at V and 1 base at J; junction bases unmatched: 5. CDR3 coding DNA: TGTGCCAGCAGCTTAGCGAGGGGACTAGCGCTCCAAGAGACCCAGTACTTC. This gives the protein CASSLARGLALQETQYF.

The chain links TRBV5-1 to TRBJ1-2; D not certain. This CDR3 has 14 residues. V was pared by 4 bases and J by 4 bases, with 14 bases between. The germline CDR1 and CDR2 sequences are SGHRS and YFSETQ. The CDR3 here is CASSLRTGSYGYTF. CDR3 bases: TGCGCCAGCAGCCTCCGGACTGGGAGCTATGGCTACACCTTC.

The V and J genes are TRBV12-3 or TRBV12-4 and TRBJ1-1, with D unclear. This CDR3 spans 13 amino acids. V lost 4 bases and J lost 0, with 6 bases in between. CDR3 DNA: TGTGCCAGCAGTTCACAGATGAACACTGAAGCTTTCTTT. Its protein is CASSSQMNTEAFF.

The V gene is TRBV7-3, the J gene TRBJ2-7; possibly TRBD1 for D (6 bases). Trimming took 5 bases from V and 2 from J, leaving 16 bases between them. The CDR3 length is 15 residues. CDR1 is SGHTA and CDR2 is FQGTGA in the germline V gene. CDR3 residues: CASSPTGTKPYEQYF. Written as DNA, the CDR3 is TGTGCCAGCAGCCCTACCGGGACAAAGCCCTACGAGCAGTACTTC.

V gene TRBV2 combines with J gene TRBJ1-6; D unresolved. This CDR3 contains 14 residues. Trimming stripped 10 bases from V and 1 base from J, with 11 bases between. Germline V gene data show CDR1 as SNHLY and CDR2 as FYNNEI. For the CDR3, the DNA is TGTGCCACCCAGACCGGGTCCTATAATTCACCCCTCCACTTT. This encodes CATQTGSYNSPLHF.

The chain carries TRBV11-2 and TRBJ2-7; D might be TRBD1 (5 bases). Looked up from germline, CDR1 is SGHAT and CDR2 is FQNNGV. The CDR3 has 15 amino acids. V was shortened by 0 bases and J by 3 bases, with 12 bases between the two germline ends. In nucleotides, the CDR3 is TGTGCCAGCAGCTTAGATCCGACAGTGAGCTACGAGCAGTACTTC. The encoded protein is CASSLDPTVSYEQYF.

This chain links TRBV27 with TRBJ1-6, with a weak D call TRBD1 (5 bases). With 9 bases removed from V and 3 bases from J, the gap between germline ends came to 12 bases. The germline V gene encodes CDR1 MNHEY and CDR2 SMNVEV (reference sequence). The length of the CDR3 is 14 residues. The CDR3 region is CASSGLSYNSPLHF. DNA of the CDR3: TGTGCCAGTTCGGGACTGAGCTATAATTCACCCCTCCACTTT.

This chain connects TRBV3-1 (or the pseudogene TRBV3-2) to TRBJ1-5; D uncertain. Trimming left V 1 base short and J 0 bases short, with 7 bases between. The CDR3 is made up of 15 amino acids. The germline CDR1 and CDR2 sequences are LGHDT and YNNKEL (reference sequence). The CDR3 DNA sequence: TGTGCCAGCAGCCAAGCGGGATATAGCAATCAGCCCCAGCATTTT. Protein sequence: CASSQAGYSNQPQHF.

This clone was recorded once. The chain combines TRBV2 with TRBJ1-1; TRBD1 agrees at 8 bases. Germline CDR1 and CDR2: SNHLY and FYNNEI. This CDR3 has 13 residues. V shed 9 bases and J 1 base; nucleotides not matched to a gene: 4. The CDR3 DNA follows: TGTGCCAGGGCAGGACAGGGGAACACTGAAGCTTTCTTT. Protein product: CARAGQGNTEAFF.

This clone has more than one count but fewer than ten. The rearrangement joins TRBV6-1 to TRBJ1-1; D is unresolved. V lost 2 bases, J lost 1 base, and 8 bases lay in between. Germline CDR1 and CDR2: MNHNS and SASEGT. The CDR3 contains 14 residues. CDR3 DNA: TGTGCCAGCAGTGAAATTGAGAGGAACACTGAAGCTTTCTTT. Translation: CASSEIERNTEAFF.